One and the same sample provided the 30 T cell receptor beta chains below, sequenced in a study of long-term antiretroviral therapy in people with HIV. They ran version v3.0 of the immunoSEQ assay at survey level. Using immunoSEQ multiplex PCR, the repertoire was profiled, and TCRdb retains in-frame clones only, with some absent. The data hold about 21,000 clones, with 84% observed a single time. Here the sequenced sample was unsorted PBMCs, taken 1.9 years after starting antiretroviral therapy. These TCRs come from a woman aged 45-65 years with HIV.

This chain joins TRBV19 and TRBJ1-6, with D maybe TRBD1 (6 bases). This CDR3 has 16 amino acids. Germline CDR1 and CDR2: LNHDA and SQIVND (reference sequence). Trimming removed 3 bases at V and 6 bases at J, with 15 bases between. The CDR3 DNA reads TGTGCCAGTAGTATCGCCGGGGGGCGGATTAATTCACCCCTCCACTTT. Encoded protein: CASSIAGGRINSPLHF.

The gene calls are TRBV18 and TRBJ2-2, with D maybe TRBD1 (6 bases). The V end lost 5 bases, the J end lost 0 bases, and 13 bases lay between the germline ends. The CDR3 loop spans 16 amino acids. Germline V gene lookup returns CDR1 KGHSH and CDR2 LQKENI. The CDR3 sequence is CASSFQGPPNTGELFF. CDR3 in DNA: TGTGCCAGCTCATTCCAGGGGCCTCCGAACACCGGGGAGCTGTTTTTT.

The rearrangement joins TRBV19 to TRBJ2-5; 12 positions agree with TRBD1. The CDR3 is made up of 16 amino acids. Germline CDR1 LNHDA, CDR2 SQIVND (reference sequence). J lost 5 bases, V lost 4 bases, and 8 bases had no gene match. This CDR3 is CASSTLGTGGGETQYF. The CDR3 nucleotides read TGTGCCAGTAGTACCCTCGGGACAGGGGGCGGTGAGACCCAGTACTTC.

The chain couples TRBV7-9 to TRBJ2-2, with 7 nucleotides matching TRBD2. The V gene end was trimmed by 0 bases and the J gene end by 7 bases; junction bases not matched to a gene: 8. Per the germline V gene, CDR1 is SEHNR and CDR2 is FQNEAQ (reference sequence). The CDR3 is made up of 16 amino acids. The CDR3 spells CASSLAVAGRGGELFF. CDR3 sequence (DNA): TGTGCCAGCAGCTTAGCTGTCGCAGGGAGGGGCGGGGAGCTGTTTTTT. Filled out from reference TRBV7-9 and TRBJ2-2, the complete variable domain reads DTGVSQNPRHKITKRGQNVTFRCDPISEHNRLYWYRQTLGQGPEFLTYFQNEAQLEKSRLLSDRFSAERPKGSFSTLEIQRTEQGDSAMYLCASSLAVAGRGGELFFGEGSRLTVL.

The rearrangement uses TRBV10-3 and TRBJ1-1; 11 bases are shared with TRBD1. Germline CDR1 reads ENHRY; CDR2 reads SYGVKD. The CDR3 is made up of 16 amino acids. Unmatched junction bases numbered 15, after V lost 8 bases and J lost 7 bases. CDR3 region: CAISPDRGRVGGEAFF. The CDR3 nucleotides are TGTGCCATCTCCCCGGACAGGGGGCGCGTAGGTGGTGAAGCTTTCTTT.

V is TRBV19 and J is TRBJ1-1, with 8 bases matching TRBD1. CDR1 is LNHDA and CDR2 is SQIVND in the germline V gene (reference sequence). The CDR3 runs 14 residues. The V and J ends lost 7 bases and 1 base, in that order; junction bases with no gene match: 5. CDR3 protein: CASIPGQENTEAFF. CDR3 nucleotide sequence: TGTGCCAGTATTCCGGGACAGGAGAACACTGAAGCTTTCTTT.

The chain joins TRBV7-7 to TRBJ2-3, with D maybe TRBD1 (5 bases). V shed 5 bases and J shed 3 bases, with 12 bases lying between them. The CDR3 covers 14 residues. Germline lookup yields CDR1 SSHAT and CDR2 FNYEAQ (reference sequence). This CDR3 reads CASSGLGQTDTQYF. As DNA, the CDR3 is TGTGCCAGCAGCGGTCTGGGGCAAACAGATACGCAGTATTTT.

The rearrangement uses TRBV9 and TRBJ2-3, with 10 nucleotides matching TRBD2. After removal of 4 bases from V and 8 bases from J, the junction contained 13 bases not matched to a gene. The CDR3 covers 16 residues. Germline values: CDR1 SGDLS, CDR2 YYNGEE. For the CDR3, the DNA is TGTGCCAGCAGCCCGAGCAGCGGGGGGGCCTATGTTACGCAGTATTTT. Protein product: CASSPSSGGAYVTQYF. Drawing the rest from reference TRBV9 and TRBJ2-3, the complete variable domain is DSGVTQTPKHLITATGQRVTLRCSPRSGDLSVYWYQQSLDQGLQFLIQYYNGEERAKGNILERFSAQQFPDLHSELNLSSLELGDSALYFCASSPSSGGAYVTQYFGPGTRLTVL.

This sequence joins TRBV9 and TRBJ1-2, with a possible D match to TRBD1 (5 bases). The CDR3 length is 13 residues. CDR1 and CDR2 from the germline V gene are SGDLS and YYNGEE. Trimming removed 0 bases from V and 6 bases from J, with 9 bases in between. CDR3 DNA sequence: TGTGCCAGCAGCGTAGTTTCGGGACATGGCTACACCTTC. This translates into CASSVVSGHGYTF.

The rearrangement links TRBV27 to TRBJ1-2; perhaps TRBD1 as D (6 bases). V dropped 11 bases and J dropped 4 bases, with 23 bases sitting between them. The CDR3 totals 15 residues. Germline V CDR1 and CDR2: MNHEY, SMNVEV (reference sequence). CDR3 nucleotides: TGTGCCGGGAGACAGGAGCCATCCACCCTCTATGGCTACACCTTC. This sequence encodes CAGRQEPSTLYGYTF.

Only one count was recorded for this clone. This sequence joins TRBV6-1 and TRBJ1-2; D is ambiguous. Germline V CDR1 and CDR2: MNHNS, SASEGT. V lost 0 bases and J lost 4, with 12 bases in between. The CDR3 sequence is 15 residues long. CDR3: CASSEALLGGYGYTF. The CDR3 region has the DNA TGTGCCAGCAGTGAAGCGTTATTGGGTGGCTATGGCTACACCTTC.

This sequence joins TRBV29-1 and TRBJ2-2, with 12 positions matching TRBD1. In germline, CDR1 is SQVTM, CDR2 ANQGSEA. This CDR3 comprises 16 residues. V was clipped by 5 bases and J by 7 bases; unmatched bases: 11. The CDR3 DNA is TGCAGCGTTCCCCTCCCGGGACAGGGGGCAGGCGGGGAGCTGTTTTTT. Its protein product is CSVPLPGQGAGGELFF.

This clone was recorded a few times. The chain carries TRBV28 and TRBJ1-5; tentative D call: TRBD1 (5 bases). The CDR3 extends over 13 amino acids. Per germline, CDR1 MDHEN and CDR2 SYDVKM. The V end was cut by 8 bases, the J end by 5 bases, with 13 bases between. CDR3 in DNA: TGTGCCAGCCGCACGGGGACTCATCAGCCCCAGCATTTT. It yields the protein CASRTGTHQPQHF.

The chain joins TRBV30 to TRBJ2-5; D is perhaps TRBD2 (5 bases). Germline-derived CDR1 and CDR2 are GTSNPN and SVGIG (reference sequence). The germline V and J ends were trimmed by 0 bases and 1 base, with 9 bases remaining between them. There are 14 residues in the CDR3. CDR3 protein: CAWSVLRGQETQYF. CDR3 nucleotides: TGTGCCTGGAGTGTACTACGGGGCCAAGAGACCCAGTACTTC.

The chain has TRBV30 and TRBJ2-2; no definite D call. V lost 5 bases and J 3 bases, leaving 7 bases between the germline ends. This CDR3 is built from 12 residues. In germline, CDR1 is GTSNPN, CDR2 SVGIG (reference sequence). Here the CDR3 reads CAWSQHTGELFF. The DNA of the CDR3 is TGTGCCTGGTCACAGCACACCGGGGAGCTGTTTTTT.

The genes are TRBV30 and TRBJ2-7, with 8 bases aligning to TRBD1. CDR1 and CDR2 from the germline V gene are GTSNPN and SVGIG (reference sequence). Trimming removed 1 base from V and 9 bases from J; junction bases left unmatched: 20. This CDR3 has 17 residues. CDR3 region: CAWSAGQVVGYDSAQYF. The CDR3 DNA follows: TGTGCCTGGAGTGCGGGACAGGTGGTCGGGTACGACTCGGCGCAGTACTTC. The full variable domain, its missing parts supplied by reference TRBV30 and TRBJ2-7, is SQTIHQWPATLVQPVGSPLSLECTVEGTSNPNLYWYRQAAGRGLQLLFYSVGIGQISSEVPQNLSASRPQDRQFILSSKKLLLSDSGFYLCAWSAGQVVGYDSAQYFGPGTRLTVT.

The genes are TRBV9 and TRBJ2-5, with 9 positions matching TRBD1. Germline V gives CDR1 SGDLS, CDR2 YYNGEE. V shed 0 bases and J 7 bases; nucleotides not matched to a gene: 7. This CDR3 has 15 amino acids. DNA of the CDR3: TGTGCCAGCAGCGTAGCGAGACAGGGGGTCGGGACCCAGTACTTC. It encodes CASSVARQGVGTQYF.

The V call is TRBV28, the J call TRBJ1-1; D might be TRBD1 (5 bases). The CDR3 totals 14 residues. From germline, CDR1 is MDHEN and CDR2 SYDVKM. Between the trimmed V and J ends, which lost 6 bases and 4 bases, there was a span of 15 bases. Here the CDR3 DNA reads TGTGCCAGCAGAACCCCGGGGGGTCTCACTGAAGCTTTCTTT. It codes for CASRTPGGLTEAFF.

The CDR3 DNA reads TGTGCCAGCAGCTTAGAACGGATCAACTATGGCTACACCTTC. As protein: CASSLERINYGYTF. The rearrangement joins TRBV11-2 to TRBJ1-2; D not certain. In germline, CDR1 is SGHAT, CDR2 FQNNGV. V lost 0 bases and J 2 bases, leaving 7 bases between the germline ends. This CDR3 has 14 residues. Drawing the rest from reference TRBV11-2 and TRBJ1-2, the complete variable domain is EAGVAQSPRYKIIEKRQSVAFWCNPISGHATLYWYQQILGQGPKLLIQFQNNGVVDDSQLPKDRFSAERLKGVDSTLKIQPAKLEDSAVYLCASSLERINYGYTFGSGTRLTVV.

The rearrangement joins TRBV7-2 to TRBJ2-7; the D is unclear. The V and J ends lost 0 bases and 6 bases respectively, with 6 bases between them. Germline CDR1 reads SGHTA; CDR2 reads FQGNSA. CDR3 size: 12 residues. The CDR3 is CASSLASSEQYF. In nucleotides, the CDR3 is TGTGCCAGCAGCTTAGCGAGCTCCGAGCAGTACTTC.

The V and J genes are TRBV4-1 and TRBJ2-1, with a weak D call TRBD1 (5 bases). Trimming stripped 4 bases from V and 10 bases from J, with 17 bases between. The CDR3 extends over 14 amino acids. The germline CDR1 and CDR2 sequences are MGHRA and YSYEKL. CDR3 sequence (DNA): TGCGCCAGCAGCCCTTGGGGCAGCCAGAGGGAGCAGTTCTTC. It specifies CASSPWGSQREQFF.

The chain employs TRBV7-8 and TRBJ2-3; D is unclear. With 2 bases removed from V and 1 base from J, the gap between germline ends came to 10 bases. The CDR3 has 15 amino acids. Per the germline V gene, CDR1 is SGHVS and CDR2 is FQNEAQ. The CDR3 here is CASSLLRSGTDTQYF. DNA of the CDR3: TGTGCCAGCAGCTTATTACGCAGCGGCACAGATACGCAGTATTTT. Full variable domain (missing parts from reference TRBV7-8 and TRBJ2-3): GAGVSQSPRYKVAKRGQDVALRCDPISGHVSLFWYQQALGQGPEFLTYFQNEAQLDKSGLPSDRFFAERPEGSVSTLKIQRTQQEDSAVYLCASSLLRSGTDTQYFGPGTRLTVL.

The chain is built from TRBV7-3 and TRBJ2-3; the D is unclear. This CDR3 region has 15 residues. Germline V gives CDR1 SGHTA, CDR2 FQGTGA. Deletions cut 1 base from V and 0 bases from J, with 8 bases between. The CDR3 spells CASSLNQRSTDTQYF. The CDR3 bases are TGTGCCAGCAGCTTAAATCAGAGAAGCACAGATACGCAGTATTTT.

With respect to this clone: Relative to the germline gene, one junction end is altered; a read error may explain this. This chain uses TRBV5-4 with TRBJ1-1, with 9 bases aligning to TRBD1. The CDR3 consists of 15 residues. CDR1 is SGHNT, CDR2 YYREEE, per germline (reference sequence). The CDR3, as DNA: TGTACCAGCAGCGGAGGGACAGGGTTCGAGACTGAAGCTTTCTTT. Protein sequence: CTSSGGTGFETEAFF.

The CDR3 region has the DNA TGTGCCAGCAATAAGGGGCAGGACTACAATGAGCAGTTCTTC. This encodes CASNKGQDYNEQFF. The rearrangement joins TRBV9 to TRBJ2-1, with D perhaps matching TRBD1 (5 bases). V was cut by 6 bases and J by 3 bases, with 13 bases left in between. CDR1 SGDLS and CDR2 YYNGEE come from the germline V gene. CDR3 length: 14 amino acids.

The gene calls are TRBV5-1 and TRBJ2-1, with 9 bases identical to TRBD2. This CDR3 is 15 amino acids long. J lost 10 bases, V lost 3 bases, and 11 bases had no gene match. CDR1 and CDR2 (germline): SGHRS, YFSETQ. This CDR3 reads CASSYVAGGAREQFF. DNA for the CDR3: TGCGCCAGCAGCTATGTCGCGGGGGGGGCAAGAGAGCAGTTCTTC.

The J gene is TRBJ2-3, the V gene TRBV19; no clear D. The CDR3 spans 15 residues. Germline assignment: CDR1 LNHDA and CDR2 SQIVND (reference sequence). Trimming cost V 3 bases and J 9 bases, with 19 bases left between them. As DNA, the CDR3 is TGTGCCAGTAGTATTTGGGTCGGGCCCGCCCAAACGCAGTATTTT. Protein product: CASSIWVGPAQTQYF.

This rearrangement joins TRBV19 to TRBJ1-2; D gene ambiguous. The germline V gene encodes CDR1 LNHDA and CDR2 SQIVND (reference sequence). The CDR3 is 12 residues long. V shed 5 bases and J shed 4 bases, with 8 bases lying between them. CDR3 in DNA: TGTGCCAGTAGTGGCACAAGCTATGGCTACACCTTC. Protein: CASSGTSYGYTF.

This chain connects TRBV29-1 to TRBJ1-3; 7 bases align to TRBD1. Germline-derived CDR1 and CDR2 are SQVTM and ANQGSEA. CDR3 length: 11 residues. With V trimmed by 7 bases and J by 14 bases, 11 bases remained unmatched. CDR3 protein: CSGRDSRRLYF. The CDR3, as DNA: TGCAGCGGGCGGGACAGCCGTCGTCTATATTTT.

This clone was seen only a few times. The chain employs TRBV4-2 and TRBJ1-5; D remains ambiguous. The CDR3 runs 14 residues. Looked up from germline, CDR1 is LGHNA and CDR2 is YNFKEQ. V lost 0 bases to trimming and J lost 6 bases, with 9 bases between them. CDR3 DNA sequence: TGTGCCAGCAGCCAAGAAAAAAGGAGTCAGCCCCAGCATTTT. It specifies CASSQEKRSQPQHF.